This section outlines one T cell receptor beta chain sequence together with its context. This entry belongs to a study of blood T cell repertoires in COVID-19. TCRdb's copy holds only in-frame clones and misses some; the assay was immunoSEQ multiplex PCR. The sample has roughly 280,000 clones, about nine tenths seen once. Which cohort a participant joined came from the clinical history participants gave. The germline gives CDR1 LNHDA, CDR2 SQIVND (reference sequence). The CDR3 has 14 residues. V was pared by 1 base and J by 9 bases, with 13 bases between. The sequenced material came from PBMCs or T cells enriched from blood (not recorded which). The clonotype originates from a woman younger than 45 with acute COVID-19. This sequence joins TRBV19 and TRBJ2-1, with a weak D call TRBD1 (6 bases). CDR3 coding DNA: TGTGCCAGTAGTATAGGCACAGGGATTACTGAGCAGTTCTTC. It is translated as CASSIGTGITEQFF.